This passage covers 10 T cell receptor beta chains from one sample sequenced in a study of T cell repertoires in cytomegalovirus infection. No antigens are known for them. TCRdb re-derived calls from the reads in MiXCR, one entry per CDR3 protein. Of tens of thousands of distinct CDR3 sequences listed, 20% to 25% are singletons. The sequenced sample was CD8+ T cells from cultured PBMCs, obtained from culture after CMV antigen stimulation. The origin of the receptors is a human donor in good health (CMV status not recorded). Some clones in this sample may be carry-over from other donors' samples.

This CDR3 is CASSRGTDYNQPQHF. In DNA form, the CDR3 reads TGTGCCAGCAGCCGCGGGACCGATTACAATCAGCCCCAGCATTTT. The chain links TRBV5-6 to TRBJ1-5, with a possible D match to TRBD1 (5 bases). Deletions cut 4 bases from V and 3 bases from J, with 14 bases between. Per germline, CDR1 SGHDT and CDR2 YYEEEE. This CDR3 has 15 amino acids. Full variable domain (rest looked up from reference TRBV5-6 and TRBJ1-5): DAGVTQSPTHLIKTRGQQVTLRCSPKSGHDTVSWYQQALGQGPQFIFQYYEEEERQRGNFPDRFSGHQFPNYSSELNVNALLLGDSALYLCASSRGTDYNQPQHFGDGTRLSIL.

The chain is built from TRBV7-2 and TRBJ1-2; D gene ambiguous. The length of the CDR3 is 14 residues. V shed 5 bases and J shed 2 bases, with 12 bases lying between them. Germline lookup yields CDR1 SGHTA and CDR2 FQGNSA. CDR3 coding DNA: TGTGCCAGCAGCCCCGGACTTAAAAACTATGGCTACACCTTC. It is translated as CASSPGLKNYGYTF. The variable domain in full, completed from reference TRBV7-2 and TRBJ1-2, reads GAGVSQSPSNKVTEKGKDVELRCDPISGHTALYWYRQSLGQGLEFLIYFQGNSAPDKSGLPSDRFSAERTGGSVSTLTIQRTQQEDSAVYLCASSPGLKNYGYTFGSGTRLTVV.

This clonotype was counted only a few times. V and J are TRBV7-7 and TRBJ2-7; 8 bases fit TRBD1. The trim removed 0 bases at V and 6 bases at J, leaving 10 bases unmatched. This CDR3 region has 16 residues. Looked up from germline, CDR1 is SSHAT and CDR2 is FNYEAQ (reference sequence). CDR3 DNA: TGTGCCAGCAGCTTAGCAGGACAGGGAAGTTTCTGCGAGCAGTACTTC. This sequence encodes CASSLAGQGSFCEQYF. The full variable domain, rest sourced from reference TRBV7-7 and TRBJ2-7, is GAGVSQSPRYKVTKRGQDVTLRCDPISSHATLYWYQQALGQGPEFLTYFNYEAQPDKSGLPSDRFSAERPEGSISTLTIQRTEQRDSAMYRCASSLAGQGSFCEQYFGPGTRLTVT.

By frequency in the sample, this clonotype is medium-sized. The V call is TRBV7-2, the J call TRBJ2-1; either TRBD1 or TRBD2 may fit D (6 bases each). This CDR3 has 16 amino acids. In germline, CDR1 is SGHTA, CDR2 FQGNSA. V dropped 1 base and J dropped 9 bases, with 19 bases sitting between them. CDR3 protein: CASSLDVHGGKGEQFF. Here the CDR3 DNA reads TGTGCCAGCAGCTTAGATGTGCACGGGGGCAAAGGTGAGCAGTTCTTC.

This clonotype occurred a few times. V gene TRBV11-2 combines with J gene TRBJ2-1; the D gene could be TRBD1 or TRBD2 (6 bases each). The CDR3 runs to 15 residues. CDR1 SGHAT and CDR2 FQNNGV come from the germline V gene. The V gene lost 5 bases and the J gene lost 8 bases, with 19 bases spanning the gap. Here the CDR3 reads CASSPPDTGADEQFF. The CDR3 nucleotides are TGTGCCAGCAGCCCCCCGGATACGGGGGCCGATGAGCAGTTCTTC.

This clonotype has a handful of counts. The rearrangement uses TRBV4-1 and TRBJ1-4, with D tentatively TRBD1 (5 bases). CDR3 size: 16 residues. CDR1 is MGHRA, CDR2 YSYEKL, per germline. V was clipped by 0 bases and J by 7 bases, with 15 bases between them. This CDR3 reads CASSQDGGREGEKLFF. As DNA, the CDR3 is TGCGCCAGCAGCCAAGATGGGGGGAGAGAAGGTGAAAAACTGTTTTTT.

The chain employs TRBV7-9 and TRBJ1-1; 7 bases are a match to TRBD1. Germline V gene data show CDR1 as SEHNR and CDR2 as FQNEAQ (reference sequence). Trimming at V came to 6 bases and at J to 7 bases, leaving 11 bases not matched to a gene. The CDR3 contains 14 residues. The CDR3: CASSWGQIYFEAFF. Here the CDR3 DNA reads TGTGCCAGCAGTTGGGGACAGATCTATTTTGAAGCTTTCTTT.

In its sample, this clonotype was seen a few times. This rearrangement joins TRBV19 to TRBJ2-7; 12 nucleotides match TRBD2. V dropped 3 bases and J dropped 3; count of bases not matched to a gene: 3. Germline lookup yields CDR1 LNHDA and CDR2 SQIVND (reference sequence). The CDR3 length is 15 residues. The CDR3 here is CASSIGTSGRYEQYF. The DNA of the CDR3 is TGTGCCAGTAGTATCGGGACTAGCGGGCGCTACGAGCAGTACTTC.

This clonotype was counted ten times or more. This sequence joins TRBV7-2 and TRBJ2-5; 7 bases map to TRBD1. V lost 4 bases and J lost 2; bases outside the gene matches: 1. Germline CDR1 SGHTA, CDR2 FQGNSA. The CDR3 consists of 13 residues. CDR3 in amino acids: CASSSGQQETQYF. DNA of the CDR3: TGTGCCAGCAGCTCGGGACAGCAAGAGACCCAGTACTTC.

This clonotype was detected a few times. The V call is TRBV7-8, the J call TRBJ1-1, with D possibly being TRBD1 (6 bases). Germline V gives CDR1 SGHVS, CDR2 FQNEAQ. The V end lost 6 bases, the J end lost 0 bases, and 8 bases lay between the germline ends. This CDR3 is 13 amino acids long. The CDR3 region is CASRDRLNTEAFF. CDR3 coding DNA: TGTGCCAGCAGGGACAGATTGAACACTGAAGCTTTCTTT.